This T cell receptor (beta chain) was sequenced for a study of blood T cell repertoires in COVID-19. Overall study context: The samples span acute and convalescent COVID-19 from the United States, Italy and Spain. In each case, the material was cDNA or gDNA derived from T cells, B-cell-depleted T cells, or PBMCs.

The CDR3 is made up of 19 amino acids. V was clipped by 0 bases and J by 1 base; unmatched bases: 8. Per the germline V gene, CDR1 is LGHDT and CDR2 is YNNKEL (reference sequence). In the study's own analysis: Amplification of reference gene primers provided the estimated nucleated cell counts. Profiled with immunoSEQ multiplex PCR; TCRdb holds only in-frame clones, not every one. V and J calls plus clone size are reproduced from that table; the DNA served to infer D and trimming. In the table there are approximately 320,000 clones, roughly 86% of which are singletons. Seattle patients were enrolled while actively infected and followed longitudinally. About this clone itself: This sample also contains other DNA sequences that code for the same CDR3.

This TCR came from a woman aged 25 to 39 with COVID-19, enrolled during active disease. The sample comprised peripheral blood. V is TRBV3-1 (or the pseudogene TRBV3-2) and J is TRBJ2-4, with TRBD2 matching over 11 bases. The CDR3 DNA follows: TGTGCCAGCAGCCAAGATCTTAGCGGGGGGGCGGCCGCCAAAAACATTCAGTACTTC. It codes for CASSQDLSGGAAAKNIQYF.